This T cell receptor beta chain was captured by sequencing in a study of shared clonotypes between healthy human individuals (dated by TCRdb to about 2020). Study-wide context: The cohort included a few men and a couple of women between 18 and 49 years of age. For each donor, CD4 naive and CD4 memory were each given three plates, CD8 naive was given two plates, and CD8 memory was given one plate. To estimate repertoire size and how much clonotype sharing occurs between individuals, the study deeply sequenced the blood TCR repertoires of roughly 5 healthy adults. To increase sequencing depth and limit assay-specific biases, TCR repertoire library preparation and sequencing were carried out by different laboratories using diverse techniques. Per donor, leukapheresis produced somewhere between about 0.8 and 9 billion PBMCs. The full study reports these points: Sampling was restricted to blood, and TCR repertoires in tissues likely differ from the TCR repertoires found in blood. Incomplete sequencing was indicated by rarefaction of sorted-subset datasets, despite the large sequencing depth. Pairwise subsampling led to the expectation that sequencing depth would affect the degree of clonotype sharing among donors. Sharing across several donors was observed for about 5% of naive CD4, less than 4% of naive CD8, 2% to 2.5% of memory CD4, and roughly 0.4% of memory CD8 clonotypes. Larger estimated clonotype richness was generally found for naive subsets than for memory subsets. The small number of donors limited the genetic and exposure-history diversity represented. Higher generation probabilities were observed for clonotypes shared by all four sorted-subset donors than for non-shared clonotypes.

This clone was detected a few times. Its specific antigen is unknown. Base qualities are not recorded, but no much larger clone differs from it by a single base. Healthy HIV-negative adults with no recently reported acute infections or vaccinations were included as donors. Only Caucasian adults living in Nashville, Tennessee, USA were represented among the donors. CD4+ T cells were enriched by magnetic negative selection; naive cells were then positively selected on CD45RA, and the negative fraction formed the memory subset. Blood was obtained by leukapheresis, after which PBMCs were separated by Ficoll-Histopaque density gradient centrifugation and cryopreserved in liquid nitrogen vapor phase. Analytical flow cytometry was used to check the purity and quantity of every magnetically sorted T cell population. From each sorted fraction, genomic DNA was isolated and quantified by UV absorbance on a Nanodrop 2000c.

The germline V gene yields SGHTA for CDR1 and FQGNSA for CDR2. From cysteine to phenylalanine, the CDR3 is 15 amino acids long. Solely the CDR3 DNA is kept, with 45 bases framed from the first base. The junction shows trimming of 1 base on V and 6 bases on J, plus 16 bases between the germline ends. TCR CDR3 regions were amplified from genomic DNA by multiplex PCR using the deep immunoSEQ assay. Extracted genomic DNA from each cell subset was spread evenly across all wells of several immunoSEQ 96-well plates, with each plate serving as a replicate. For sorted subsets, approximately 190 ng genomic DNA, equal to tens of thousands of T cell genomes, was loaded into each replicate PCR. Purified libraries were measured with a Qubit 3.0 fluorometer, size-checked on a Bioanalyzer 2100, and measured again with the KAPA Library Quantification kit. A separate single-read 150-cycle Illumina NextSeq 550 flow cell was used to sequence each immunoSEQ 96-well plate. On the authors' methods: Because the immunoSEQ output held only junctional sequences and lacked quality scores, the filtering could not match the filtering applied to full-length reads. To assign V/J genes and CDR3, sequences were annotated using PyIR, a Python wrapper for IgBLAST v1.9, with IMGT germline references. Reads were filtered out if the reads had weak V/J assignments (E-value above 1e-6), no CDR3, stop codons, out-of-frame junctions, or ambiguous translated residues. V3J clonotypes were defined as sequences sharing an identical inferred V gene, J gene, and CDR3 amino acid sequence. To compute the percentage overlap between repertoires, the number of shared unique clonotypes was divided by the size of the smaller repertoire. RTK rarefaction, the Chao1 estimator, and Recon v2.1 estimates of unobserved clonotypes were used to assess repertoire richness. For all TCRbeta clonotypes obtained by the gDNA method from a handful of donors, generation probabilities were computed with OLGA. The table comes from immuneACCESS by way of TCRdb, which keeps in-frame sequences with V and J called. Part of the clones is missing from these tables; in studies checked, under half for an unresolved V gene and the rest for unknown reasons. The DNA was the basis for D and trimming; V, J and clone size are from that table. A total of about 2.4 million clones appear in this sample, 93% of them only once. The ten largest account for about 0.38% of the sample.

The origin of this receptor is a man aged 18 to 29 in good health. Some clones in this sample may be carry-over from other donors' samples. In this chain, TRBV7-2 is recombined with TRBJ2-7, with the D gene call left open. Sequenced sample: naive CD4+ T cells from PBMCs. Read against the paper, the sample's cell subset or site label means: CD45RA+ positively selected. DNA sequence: TGTGCCAGCAGCTTAGGTTTGGCTACTGAGGCCGAGCAGTACTTC. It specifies CASSLGLATEAEQYF.